This T cell receptor (beta chain) was found in a study of cytomegalovirus exposure and HLA in healthy donors. The data were produced by immunoSEQ multiplex PCR, yet TCRdb's version contains in-frame clones alone and is incomplete. Of roughly 80,000 clones in the sample, approximately 94% were seen once. The sequence derives from a woman under 30 in good health and CMV-seropositive. The sequenced material came from PBMCs.

Here the CDR3 reads CASSRRVTGTPNYGYTF. The CDR3 bases are TGTGCCAGCAGCCGCCGAGTTACCGGGACACCTAACTATGGCTACACCTTC. The chain has TRBV4-2 and TRBJ1-2; possibly TRBD1 for D (6 bases). Germline-derived CDR1 and CDR2 are LGHNA and YNFKEQ. This CDR3 is 17 amino acids long. Trimming cost V 4 bases and J 0 bases, with 18 bases left between them.